The entry that follows covers one TCR beta chain sequence. V lost 0 bases, J lost 6 bases, and 13 bases lay in between. CDR3 size: 15 residues. Germline V CDR1 and CDR2: SSHAT, FNYEAQ (reference sequence). The data stem from a study of shared clonotypes between healthy human individuals. Selected positively for CCR7 and CD45RO-negative, naive CD8 cells excluded terminally differentiated effector memory CD45RA+ cells. Profiled with immunoSEQ multiplex PCR; TCRdb holds only in-frame clones, not every one. The profile shows about 2,100,000 clones, more than 85% of them singletons. The TCR was taken from a man between 18 and 29 years old in good health. Some clones in this sample may be carry-over from other donors' samples. Sequencing was done on a sample of naive CD8+ T cells from PBMCs. The rearrangement joins TRBV7-7 to TRBJ2-3, with D perhaps matching TRBD2 (5 bases). The CDR3: CASSLAGVIGDTQYF. Written as DNA, the CDR3 is TGTGCCAGCAGCTTAGCGGGAGTTATTGGGGATACGCAGTATTTT.